The 15 T cell receptor beta chains reported below all come from one sample, sequenced in a study of blood T cell repertoires in COVID-19. The assay was immunoSEQ multiplex PCR, and TCRdb's table has in-frame clones only and misses some. Among nearly 350,000 clones listed, roughly 84% were seen once. Sequencing was carried out using PBMCs or T cells enriched from blood (not recorded which). The receptors stem from a woman aged 25 to 45 who had recovered from COVID-19.

The chain combines TRBV23-1 with TRBJ1-6; 7 positions match TRBD1. TRBV23-1 is reported as an ORF; its role is uncertain. The CDR3 spans 19 residues. V trimming: 6 bases; J trimming: 3 bases; junction bases outside the gene matches: 17. As DNA, the CDR3 is TGCGCCAGCAGCTTAGGGACAGCCCAACGTGTCATCTATAATTCACCCCTCCACTTT. The encoded protein is CASSLGTAQRVIYNSPLHF.

The chain employs TRBV19 and TRBJ2-2; 8 positions match TRBD1. The CDR3 contains 18 residues. Germline V lookup: CDR1 LNHDA, CDR2 SQIVND (reference sequence). V was pared by 1 base and J by 0 bases, with 7 bases of the junction left unmatched. The CDR3 coding sequence is TGTGCCAGTAGTATAGGGGGGCCGGGACAGGCGAACACCGGGGAGCTGTTTTTT. Translated: CASSIGGPGQANTGELFF.

The V call is TRBV5-1, the J call TRBJ2-1, with D perhaps matching TRBD2 (5 bases). CDR3 size: 14 residues. Germline CDR1 is SGHRS and CDR2 is YFSETQ. The V and J ends lost 0 bases and 12 bases respectively, with 16 bases between them. CDR3 amino acids: CASSLAAQSRGQFF. The CDR3 nucleotides are TGCGCCAGCAGCTTGGCCGCGCAGTCCCGGGGGCAGTTCTTC. Looking up the rest from reference TRBV5-1 and TRBJ2-1 gives the full variable domain: KAGVTQTPRYLIKTRGQQVTLSCSPISGHRSVSWYQQTPGQGLQFLFEYFSETQRNKGNFPGRFSGRQFSNSRSEMNVSTLELGDSALYLCASSLAAQSRGQFFGPGTRLTVL.

The rearrangement links TRBV2 to TRBJ2-7, with TRBD1 matching 8 bases. The CDR3 extends over 15 amino acids. V was pared by 0 bases and J by 6 bases, with 7 bases of the junction left unmatched. Germline V gene data show CDR1 as SNHLY and CDR2 as FYNNEI. The CDR3 DNA follows: TGTGCCAGCAGTGAAGCGGACAGGGCCCATTTCGAGCAGTACTTC. Translation gives CASSEADRAHFEQYF. The full variable domain, rest sourced from reference TRBV2 and TRBJ2-7, is EPEVTQTPSHQVTQMGQEVILRCVPISNHLYFYWYRQILGQKVEFLVSFYNNEISEKSEIFDDQFSVERPDGSNFTLKIRSTKLEDSAMYFCASSEADRAHFEQYFGPGTRLTVT.

The rearrangement joins TRBV6-2 or TRBV6-3 to TRBJ2-1; TRBD1 might be the D (6 bases). CDR3 length: 15 amino acids. Trimming pared 0 bases from V and 10 bases from J, leaving 16 bases between. Per germline, CDR1 MNHEY and CDR2 SVGEGT. CDR3 loop: CASSYSRFPGTEQFF. The DNA for the CDR3 is TGTGCCAGCAGTTACTCCCGCTTCCCCGGGACAGAGCAGTTCTTC.

J is TRBJ2-2 and V is TRBV18; 7 bases match TRBD2. J lost 5 bases, V lost 0 bases, and 15 bases had no gene match. This CDR3 is 19 amino acids long. The germline V gene encodes CDR1 KGHSH and CDR2 LQKENI. Here the CDR3 reads CASSPPRGTKTTLTGELFF. The CDR3, as DNA: TGTGCCAGCTCACCACCGCGGGGGACGAAAACGACGTTAACCGGGGAGCTGTTTTTT.

This clone was seen a handful of times. The rearrangement links TRBV30 to TRBJ1-6; tentatively, D is TRBD1 (6 bases). Trimming stripped 0 bases from V and 12 bases from J, with 15 bases between. CDR1 and CDR2 (germline): GTSNPN, SVGIG (reference sequence). The CDR3 has 14 amino acids. The CDR3 here is CAWSVGQGPKPLHF. In nucleotides, the CDR3 is TGTGCCTGGAGTGTTGGTCAGGGGCCCAAACCCCTCCACTTT.

The chain carries TRBV6-5 and TRBJ2-1; D uncertain. Germline V gene data show CDR1 as MNHEY and CDR2 as SVGAGI. This CDR3 contains 15 residues. V lost 5 bases to trimming and J lost 0 bases, with 11 bases between them. The CDR3 region is CASSPNIISYNEQFF. The CDR3 DNA follows: TGTGCCAGCAGTCCGAACATAATCTCCTACAATGAGCAGTTCTTC.

The chain is built from TRBV12-3 or TRBV12-4 and TRBJ1-2; TRBD1 matches 7 bases. V shed 5 bases, J shed 4 bases, and the junction held 4 bases outside the gene matches. The CDR3 spans 13 residues. The CDR3 here is CASSTSGGYGYTF. Written as DNA, the CDR3 is TGTGCCAGCAGTACCTCAGGGGGCTATGGCTACACCTTC.

The chain is built from TRBV14 and TRBJ2-3, with 12 bases fitting TRBD2. This CDR3 has 15 amino acids. The V and J ends lost 5 bases and 2 bases, in that order; junction bases with no gene match: 2. Germline assignment: CDR1 SGHDN and CDR2 FVKESK. DNA for the CDR3: TGTGCCAGCAGCGGACTAGCGGGGATCACAGATACGCAGTATTTT. Amino acids: CASSGLAGITDTQYF.

The rearrangement links TRBV6-1 to TRBJ2-2; 12 positions agree with TRBD2. The V segment lost 4 bases and the J segment 7 bases; nucleotides outside the gene matches: 13. The length of the CDR3 is 18 residues. In germline, CDR1 is MNHNS, CDR2 SASEGT. The DNA of the CDR3 is TGTGCCAGCAGTGCCCACCGACTAGCGGGGGTCTCTGGCGGGGAGCTGTTTTTT. This codes for CASSAHRLAGVSGGELFF.

The V gene is TRBV28, the J gene TRBJ2-7; no firm D call. V lost 6 bases to trimming and J lost 2 bases, with 11 bases between them. The CDR3 is 13 amino acids. Germline V gene sequence: CDR1 MDHEN, CDR2 SYDVKM. The DNA for the CDR3 is TGTGCCAGCAGCTCTCTAGACGCCTACGAGCAGTACTTC. Protein sequence: CASSSLDAYEQYF.

CDR3 in amino acids: CASSQERTGAYEQYF. For the CDR3, the DNA is TGCGCCAGCAGCCAAGAGAGGACAGGGGCCTACGAGCAGTACTTC. The rearrangement links TRBV4-1 to TRBJ2-7; the match to TRBD1 covers 9 bases. Germline V lookup: CDR1 MGHRA, CDR2 YSYEKL. Unmatched junction bases numbered 2, after V lost 0 bases and J lost 2 bases. The CDR3 loop spans 15 amino acids.

The chain links TRBV29-1 to TRBJ2-5, with D possibly matching TRBD1 (5 bases). Germline V lookup: CDR1 SQVTM, CDR2 ANQGSEA. The CDR3 runs to 14 residues. Trimming cost V 0 bases and J 5 bases, with 13 bases left between them. The CDR3 nucleotides are TGCAGCGTTGAAGACCACCTAAAGGGGGAGACCCAGTACTTC. It encodes CSVEDHLKGETQYF.

The chain couples TRBV28 to TRBJ2-3, with 11 bases matching TRBD2. This CDR3 region has 15 residues. The germline CDR1 and CDR2 sequences are MDHEN and SYDVKM. The trim removed 5 bases at V and 1 base at J, leaving 2 bases unmatched. CDR3 DNA sequence: TGTGCCAGCAGTCTAGCGGGGGGCCGCACAGATACGCAGTATTTT. Amino acid sequence: CASSLAGGRTDTQYF.